These T cell receptor beta chains were read from a single sample in a study of T cells in Graves' hyperthyroidism and ophthalmopathy. MiXCR, run by TCRdb on the multiplex PCR reads, gives a single entry per CDR3 protein. There are roughly 660,000 distinct CDR3 sequences in the sample; around 16% occur only once, and roughly 16% lies in the top ten. Sequenced: blood. The receptors originated from a man aged 45-65 years with Graves' hyperthyroidism. The CDR3 runs from the conserved cysteine through the conserved F or W. The D gene is left open where the match is weak. Rows give clone size only sometimes, using once, few, many, or a class for an expanded clone.

abundance: many; v_gene: TRBV7-8; j_gene: TRBJ2-5; d_gene: .; CDR3nt: TGTGCCAGCAGCTTAGGGGTCGGGGCGATCCAAGAGACCCAGTACTTC; CDR3aa: CASSLGVGAIQETQYF
abundance: few; v_gene: TRBV19; j_gene: TRBJ1-5; d_gene: TRBD1; CDR3nt: TGTGCCAGTACCGCCGTAGTACAGGGGGGCAATCAGCCCCAGCATTTT; CDR3aa: CASTAVVQGGNQPQHF
abundance: few; v_gene: TRBV14; j_gene: TRBJ1-6; d_gene: .; CDR3nt: TGTGCCAGCAGCCAAGCCCCAGGGAATTCACCCCTCCACTTT; CDR3aa: CASSQAPGNSPLHF
abundance: .; v_gene: TRBV20-1; j_gene: TRBJ1-5; d_gene: .; CDR3nt: TGCAGTGCTAGAAAGTTACTAACAGGGTATCAGCCCCAGCATTTT; CDR3aa: CSARKLLTGYQPQHF
abundance: many; v_gene: TRBV5-6; j_gene: TRBJ1-1; d_gene: TRBD1; CDR3nt: TGTGCCAGCAGCATCTCGGACAGGAACAGGGAAGCTTTCTTT; CDR3aa: CASSISDRNREAFF
abundance: .; v_gene: TRBV20-1; j_gene: TRBJ2-1; d_gene: .; CDR3nt: TGCAGTGCGGAACCGGGACAAAACAATGAGCAGTTCTTC; CDR3aa: CSAEPGQNNEQFF
abundance: many; v_gene: TRBV7-2; j_gene: TRBJ2-5; d_gene: .; CDR3nt: TGTGCCAGCAGTCAAGAGTGGGAGACCCAGTACTTC; CDR3aa: CASSQEWETQYF
abundance: .; v_gene: TRBV5-1; j_gene: TRBJ2-3; d_gene: .; CDR3nt: TGCGCCAGCAGCTTGGCCGGTTTGTCGAGGTTTGGCACAGATACGCAGTATTTT; CDR3aa: CASSLAGLSRFGTDTQYF
abundance: many; v_gene: TRBV28; j_gene: TRBJ1-1; d_gene: TRBD1; CDR3nt: TGTGCCAGCAGGACGCAAGGGACAGGGAAGAACACTGAAGCTTTCTTT; CDR3aa: CASRTQGTGKNTEAFF
abundance: .; v_gene: TRBV19; j_gene: TRBJ1-5; d_gene: TRBD1; CDR3nt: TGTGCCAGTAGAATGAGGGACAGAGTCAATCAGCCCCAGCATTTT; CDR3aa: CASRMRDRVNQPQHF
abundance: .; v_gene: TRBV11-2; j_gene: TRBJ2-3; d_gene: TRBD2; CDR3nt: TGTGCCAGCAGCTGGATCCTAGCGGGAGGTACAGATACGCAGTATTTT; CDR3aa: CASSWILAGGTDTQYF
abundance: many; v_gene: TRBV20-1; j_gene: TRBJ2-3; d_gene: TRBD1; CDR3nt: TGCAGTGCGGGACAGGCCCATCAGGATACGCAGTATTTT; CDR3aa: CSAGQAHQDTQYF
abundance: many; v_gene: TRBV6-1; j_gene: TRBJ2-3; d_gene: TRBD1; CDR3nt: TGTGCCAGCAGAGTTCCGACAGGGGGCTCAGATACGCAGTATTTT; CDR3aa: CASRVPTGGSDTQYF
abundance: few; v_gene: TRBV29-1; j_gene: TRBJ2-7; d_gene: .; CDR3nt: TGCAGCGTTGAAGGGTTCGGGGGACAGTCCTACGAGCAGTACTTC; CDR3aa: CSVEGFGGQSYEQYF
abundance: .; v_gene: TRBV6-1; j_gene: TRBJ2-1; d_gene: TRBD2; CDR3nt: TGTGCCAACAAAGAACACCCTAGCGGGACCAGCAGGGATGAGCAGTTCTTC; CDR3aa: CANKEHPSGTSRDEQFF
abundance: many; v_gene: TRBV5-1; j_gene: TRBJ2-7; d_gene: .; CDR3nt: TGCGCCAGCAGCTTGGCGGCAGGGGATTCCTACGAGCAGTACTTC; CDR3aa: CASSLAAGDSYEQYF
abundance: .; v_gene: TRBV6-2/TRBV6-3; j_gene: TRBJ2-3; d_gene: .; CDR3nt: TGTGCCAGCAGTTACGGGGCAACTAGCACAGATACGCAGTATTTT; CDR3aa: CASSYGATSTDTQYF
abundance: .; v_gene: TRBV10-1; j_gene: TRBJ2-1; d_gene: TRBD2; CDR3nt: TGCGCCAGCAGGCCTTCTAGCGGGGGTTACAATGAGCAGTTCTTC; CDR3aa: CASRPSSGGYNEQFF
abundance: many; v_gene: TRBV4-1; j_gene: TRBJ2-5; d_gene: TRBD1; CDR3nt: TGCGCCAGCAGCCAGGGACAGCAAGAGACCCAGTACTTC; CDR3aa: CASSQGQQETQYF
abundance: many; v_gene: TRBV2; j_gene: TRBJ2-7; d_gene: .; CDR3nt: TGTGCCAGCAGTGTAAAAGCGAAATCCTACGAGCAGTACTTC; CDR3aa: CASSVKAKSYEQYF
abundance: many; v_gene: TRBV18; j_gene: TRBJ2-7; d_gene: TRBD1; CDR3nt: TGTGCCAGCTCACCTCAGACGGACAGGGTGGGCGAGCAGTACTTC; CDR3aa: CASSPQTDRVGEQYF
abundance: .; v_gene: TRBV5-5; j_gene: TRBJ2-5; d_gene: .; CDR3nt: TGTGCCAGCAGCTTGGCGGGGGCACAAGGGACCCAGTACTTC; CDR3aa: CASSLAGAQGTQYF
abundance: .; v_gene: TRBV24-1; j_gene: TRBJ2-7; d_gene: TRBD1; CDR3nt: TGTGCCACCAGTGAAACTACCGGGACAGACTCCTACGAGCAGTACTTC; CDR3aa: CATSETTGTDSYEQYF
abundance: .; v_gene: TRBV28; j_gene: TRBJ1-1; d_gene: TRBD1; CDR3nt: TGTGCCAGCAGTCCTCAAACGGGACAGCAAGTTATGTACTTTGAAGCTTTCTTT; CDR3aa: CASSPQTGQQVMYFEAFF
abundance: few; v_gene: TRBV20-1; j_gene: TRBJ1-1; d_gene: .; CDR3nt: TGCAGTGCTAGAGAACAGGACACTGAAGCTTTCTTT; CDR3aa: CSAREQDTEAFF
abundance: few; v_gene: TRBV12-5; j_gene: TRBJ2-3; d_gene: .; CDR3nt: TGTGCTAGTGGTTTAGGGGGATACGGAGATACGCAGTATTTT; CDR3aa: CASGLGGYGDTQYF
abundance: few; v_gene: TRBV7-6; j_gene: TRBJ2-1; d_gene: .; CDR3nt: TGTGCCAGCAGCTTCGCGGATCATGAGCGGTTCTTC; CDR3aa: CASSFADHERFF
abundance: .; v_gene: TRBV7-6; j_gene: TRBJ2-7; d_gene: TRBD1; CDR3nt: TGTGCCAGCAGCTCCGGGACAGGGGTAAACGAGCAGTACTTC; CDR3aa: CASSSGTGVNEQYF
abundance: few; v_gene: TRBV24-1; j_gene: TRBJ2-3; d_gene: .; CDR3nt: TGTGCCACCAGTGATGACGCGGCGGGTAAAAATACGCAGTATTTT; CDR3aa: CATSDDAAGKNTQYF
abundance: few; v_gene: TRBV6-5; j_gene: TRBJ1-2; d_gene: .; CDR3nt: TGTGCCAGCAGTTTTAGTGGGTCCTCTTATGGCTACACCTTC; CDR3aa: CASSFSGSSYGYTF
abundance: many; v_gene: TRBV9; j_gene: TRBJ2-7; d_gene: TRBD1; CDR3nt: TGTGCCAGCAGCGCAGACAGGGTGTCCTACGAGCAGTACTTC; CDR3aa: CASSADRVSYEQYF
abundance: .; v_gene: TRBV27; j_gene: TRBJ2-3; d_gene: .; CDR3nt: TGTGCCAGCAGTCCATTTTTGCAGGGGACAGATACGCAGTATTTT; CDR3aa: CASSPFLQGTDTQYF
abundance: many; v_gene: TRBV10-1; j_gene: TRBJ1-1; d_gene: TRBD1; CDR3nt: TGCGCCAGCAGTGTAGCAGGGGGATCAACTGAAGCTTTCTTT; CDR3aa: CASSVAGGSTEAFF
abundance: few; v_gene: TRBV7-2; j_gene: TRBJ2-3; d_gene: TRBD2; CDR3nt: TGTGCCAGCAGCTCGGTAGCGGGAGTAACAGATACGCAGTATTTT; CDR3aa: CASSSVAGVTDTQYF
abundance: many; v_gene: TRBV11-2; j_gene: TRBJ2-1; d_gene: TRBD2; CDR3nt: TGTGCCAGCAGCTTAGGAGCGGGATGGTCCTACAATGAGCAGTTCTTC; CDR3aa: CASSLGAGWSYNEQFF
abundance: .; v_gene: TRBV5-1; j_gene: TRBJ2-2; d_gene: .; CDR3nt: TGCGCCAGCGGCGTGGGTGCCACCGGGGAGCTGTTTTTT; CDR3aa: CASGVGATGELFF
abundance: .; v_gene: TRBV7-9; j_gene: TRBJ2-3; d_gene: .; CDR3nt: TGTGCCAGCAGCTTTGGTACTATCACTAGCACAGATACGCAGTATTTT; CDR3aa: CASSFGTITSTDTQYF
abundance: many; v_gene: TRBV6-5; j_gene: TRBJ1-5; d_gene: .; CDR3nt: TGTGCCAGCAGTTACTCTGAGCCGGCAGGCAATCAGCCCCAGCATTTT; CDR3aa: CASSYSEPAGNQPQHF
abundance: .; v_gene: TRBV28; j_gene: TRBJ1-4; d_gene: .; CDR3nt: TGTGCCAGCAGCCCAGCAGGGTGGGGGGCAACTAATGAAAAACTGTTTTTT; CDR3aa: CASSPAGWGATNEKLFF
abundance: .; v_gene: TRBV7-6; j_gene: TRBJ2-3; d_gene: TRBD2; CDR3nt: TGTGCCAGCAGCTTAGAGCGGGAGGGCCTCTTACGAGTTGATTCAGATACGCAGTATTTT; CDR3aa: CASSLEREGLLRVDSDTQYF
abundance: many; v_gene: TRBV7-9; j_gene: TRBJ2-7; d_gene: .; CDR3nt: TGTGCCAGCAGCTTAGGGGGGGGGCTCTACGAGCAGTACTTC; CDR3aa: CASSLGGGLYEQYF
abundance: many; v_gene: TRBV7-2; j_gene: TRBJ1-1; d_gene: .; CDR3nt: TGTGCCAGCAGCTTATTTGGGGGTACGAACACTGAAGCTTTCTTT; CDR3aa: CASSLFGGTNTEAFF
abundance: many; v_gene: TRBV11-3; j_gene: TRBJ2-7; d_gene: .; CDR3nt: TGTGCCAGCAGCTCGGACAGCTATTATAGTAAGCAGTACTTC; CDR3aa: CASSSDSYYSKQYF
abundance: .; v_gene: TRBV29-1; j_gene: TRBJ2-2; d_gene: .; CDR3nt: TGCAGCGTTGAAGACTGGGGTCGGGATTCCTCCGGGGAGCTGTTTTTT; CDR3aa: CSVEDWGRDSSGELFF
abundance: .; v_gene: TRBV7-9; j_gene: TRBJ1-4; d_gene: .; CDR3nt: TGTGCCAGCAGCCCGGATGTAGAAAAACTGTTTTTT; CDR3aa: CASSPDVEKLFF
abundance: few; v_gene: TRBV7-9; j_gene: TRBJ1-2; d_gene: .; CDR3nt: TGTGCCAGCAGCTTAATTCAGTGGTCAGATGGCTACACCTTC; CDR3aa: CASSLIQWSDGYTF
abundance: .; v_gene: TRBV4-3; j_gene: TRBJ2-5; d_gene: .; CDR3nt: TGCGCCAGCAGCCAAGGGTTCGGCAGCTACCAAGAGACCCAGTACTTC; CDR3aa: CASSQGFGSYQETQYF
abundance: .; v_gene: TRBV20-1; j_gene: TRBJ1-2; d_gene: TRBD1; CDR3nt: TGCAGTGCTCGGGACAGTCTCGTTTATGGCTACACCTTC; CDR3aa: CSARDSLVYGYTF
abundance: many; v_gene: TRBV28; j_gene: TRBJ1-5; d_gene: TRBD1; CDR3nt: TGTGCCGCCCAGACAGGGACAAATCAGCCCCAGCATTTT; CDR3aa: CAAQTGTNQPQHF
abundance: .; v_gene: TRBV6-2/TRBV6-3; j_gene: TRBJ2-3; d_gene: TRBD2; CDR3nt: TGTGCCAGCAGTTACCGGGGGGGTGTCTGGGATTGGGGGCGGGAGGCGTCAGATACGCAGTATTTT; CDR3aa: CASSYRGGVWDWGREASDTQYF
abundance: few; v_gene: TRBV27; j_gene: TRBJ2-6; d_gene: .; CDR3nt: TGTGCCAGCAGTACGATTACGAGAGGGGCCAACGTCCTGACTTTC; CDR3aa: CASSTITRGANVLTF
abundance: .; v_gene: TRBV4-3; j_gene: TRBJ2-5; d_gene: TRBD1; CDR3nt: TGCGCCAGCAGCCAAGGAATCAACATTCGAGCGGCAGGGGGCGAAGAGACCCAGTACTTC; CDR3aa: CASSQGINIRAAGGEETQYF
abundance: .; v_gene: TRBV4-1; j_gene: TRBJ2-1; d_gene: TRBD2; CDR3nt: TGCGCCAGCAGCCAAGGACTAGCGGGAGGGCCGTCGAATGAGCAGTTCTTC; CDR3aa: CASSQGLAGGPSNEQFF
abundance: .; v_gene: TRBV6-2/TRBV6-3; j_gene: TRBJ2-7; d_gene: .; CDR3nt: TGTGCCAGCAGCGCGGACAGACCACAATCCTACGAGCAGTACTTC; CDR3aa: CASSADRPQSYEQYF
abundance: many; v_gene: TRBV6-1; j_gene: TRBJ1-1; d_gene: TRBD1; CDR3nt: TGTGCCAGCAGTTCCCGACAGGGGGAAGCTTTCTTT; CDR3aa: CASSSRQGEAFF
abundance: .; v_gene: TRBV15; j_gene: TRBJ1-5; d_gene: .; CDR3nt: TGTGCCACCAGCAGAACAGGGATTAACAATCAGCCCCAGCATTTT; CDR3aa: CATSRTGINNQPQHF
abundance: many; v_gene: TRBV2; j_gene: TRBJ2-1; d_gene: TRBD2; CDR3nt: TGTGCCAGCAGTGAAATCGGGACTAGCGCTTACAATGAGCAGTTCTTC; CDR3aa: CASSEIGTSAYNEQFF